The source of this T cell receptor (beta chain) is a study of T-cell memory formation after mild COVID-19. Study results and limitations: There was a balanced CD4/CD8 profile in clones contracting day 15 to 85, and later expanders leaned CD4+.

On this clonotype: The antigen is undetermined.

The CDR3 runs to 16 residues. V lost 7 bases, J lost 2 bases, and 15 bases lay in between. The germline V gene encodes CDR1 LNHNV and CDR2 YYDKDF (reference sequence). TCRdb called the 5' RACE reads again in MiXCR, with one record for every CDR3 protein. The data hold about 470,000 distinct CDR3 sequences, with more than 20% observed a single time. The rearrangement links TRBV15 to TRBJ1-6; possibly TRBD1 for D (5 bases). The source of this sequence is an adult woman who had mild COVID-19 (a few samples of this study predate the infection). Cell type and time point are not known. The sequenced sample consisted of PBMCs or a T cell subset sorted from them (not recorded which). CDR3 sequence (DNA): TGTGCCACCACCCTAAGGGGCGATCCCTATAATTCACCCCTCCACTTT. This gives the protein CATTLRGDPYNSPLHF.